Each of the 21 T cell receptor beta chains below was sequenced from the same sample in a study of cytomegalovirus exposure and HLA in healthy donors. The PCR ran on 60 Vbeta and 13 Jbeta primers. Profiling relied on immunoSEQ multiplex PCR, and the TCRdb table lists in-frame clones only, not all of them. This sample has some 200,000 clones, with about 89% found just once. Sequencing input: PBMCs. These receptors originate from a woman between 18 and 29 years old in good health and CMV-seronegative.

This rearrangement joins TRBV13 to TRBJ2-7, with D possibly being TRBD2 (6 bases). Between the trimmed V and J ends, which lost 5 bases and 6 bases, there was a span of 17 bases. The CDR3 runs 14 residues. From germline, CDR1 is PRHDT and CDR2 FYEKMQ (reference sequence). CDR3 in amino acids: CASSRSGERREQYF. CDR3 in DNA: TGTGCCAGCAGCCGTTCGGGAGAGCGTCGCGAGCAGTACTTC.

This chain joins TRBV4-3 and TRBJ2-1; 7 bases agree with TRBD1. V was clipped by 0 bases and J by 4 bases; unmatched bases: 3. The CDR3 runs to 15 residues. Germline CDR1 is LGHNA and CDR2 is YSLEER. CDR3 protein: CASSQDRGQYNEQFF. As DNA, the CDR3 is TGCGCCAGCAGCCAAGATAGGGGACAGTACAATGAGCAGTTCTTC.

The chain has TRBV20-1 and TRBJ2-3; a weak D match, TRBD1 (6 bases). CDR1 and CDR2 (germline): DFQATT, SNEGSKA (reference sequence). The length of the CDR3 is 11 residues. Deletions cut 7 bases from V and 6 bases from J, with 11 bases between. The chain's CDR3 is CSVRGSDTQYF. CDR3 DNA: TGCAGTGTAAGGGGGTCTGATACGCAGTATTTT.

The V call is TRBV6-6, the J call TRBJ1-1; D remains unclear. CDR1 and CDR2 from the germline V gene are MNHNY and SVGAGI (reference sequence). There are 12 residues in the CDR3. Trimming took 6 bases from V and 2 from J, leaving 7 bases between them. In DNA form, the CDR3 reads TGTGCCAGCAGAACGAGAAACACTGAAGCTTTCTTT. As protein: CASRTRNTEAFF.

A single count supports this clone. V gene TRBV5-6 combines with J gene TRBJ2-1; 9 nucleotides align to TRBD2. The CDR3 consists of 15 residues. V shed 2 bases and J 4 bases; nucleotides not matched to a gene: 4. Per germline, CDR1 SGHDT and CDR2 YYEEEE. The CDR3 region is CASSFRGGAYNEQFF. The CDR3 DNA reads TGTGCCAGCAGCTTTCGCGGGGGGGCGTACAATGAGCAGTTCTTC.

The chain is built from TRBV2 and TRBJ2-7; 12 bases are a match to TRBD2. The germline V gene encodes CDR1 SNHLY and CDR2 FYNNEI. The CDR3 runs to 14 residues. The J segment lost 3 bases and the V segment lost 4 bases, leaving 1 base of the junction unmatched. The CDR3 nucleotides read TGTGCCAGCAGTGGGACTAGCGGGATCTACGAGCAGTACTTC. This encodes CASSGTSGIYEQYF.

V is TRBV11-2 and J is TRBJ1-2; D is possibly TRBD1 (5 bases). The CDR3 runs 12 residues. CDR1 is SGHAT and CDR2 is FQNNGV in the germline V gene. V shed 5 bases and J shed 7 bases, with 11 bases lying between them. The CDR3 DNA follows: TGTGCCAGCAGCCCAGGGATTGGTGGCTACACCTTC. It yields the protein CASSPGIGGYTF. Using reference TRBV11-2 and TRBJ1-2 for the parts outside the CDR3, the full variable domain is EAGVAQSPRYKIIEKRQSVAFWCNPISGHATLYWYQQILGQGPKLLIQFQNNGVVDDSQLPKDRFSAERLKGVDSTLKIQPAKLEDSAVYLCASSPGIGGYTFGSGTRLTVV.

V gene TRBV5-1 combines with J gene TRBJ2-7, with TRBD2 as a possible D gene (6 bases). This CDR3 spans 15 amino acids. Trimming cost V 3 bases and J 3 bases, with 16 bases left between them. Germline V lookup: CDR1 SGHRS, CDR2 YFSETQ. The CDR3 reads CASSWEDDFYYEQYF. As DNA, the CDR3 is TGCGCCAGCAGCTGGGAGGATGACTTCTACTACGAGCAGTACTTC.

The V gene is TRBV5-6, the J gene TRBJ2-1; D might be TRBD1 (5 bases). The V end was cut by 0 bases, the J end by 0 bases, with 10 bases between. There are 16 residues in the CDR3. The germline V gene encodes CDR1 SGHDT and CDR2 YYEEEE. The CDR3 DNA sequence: TGTGCCAGCAGCTTGGGGGGCGGCAGCTCCTACAATGAGCAGTTCTTC. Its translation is CASSLGGGSSYNEQFF.

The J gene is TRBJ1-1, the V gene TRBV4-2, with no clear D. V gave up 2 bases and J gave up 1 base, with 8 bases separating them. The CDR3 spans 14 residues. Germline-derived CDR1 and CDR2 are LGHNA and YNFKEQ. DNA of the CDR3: TGTGCCAGCAGCCAAAGACCGGGGAACACTGAAGCTTTCTTT. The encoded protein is CASSQRPGNTEAFF.

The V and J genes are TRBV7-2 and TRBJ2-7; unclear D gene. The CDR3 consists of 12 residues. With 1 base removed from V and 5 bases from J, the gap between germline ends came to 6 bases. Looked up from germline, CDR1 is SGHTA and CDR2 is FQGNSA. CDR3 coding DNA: TGTGCCAGCAGCTTAGGCCTAAACGAGCAGTACTTC. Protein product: CASSLGLNEQYF.

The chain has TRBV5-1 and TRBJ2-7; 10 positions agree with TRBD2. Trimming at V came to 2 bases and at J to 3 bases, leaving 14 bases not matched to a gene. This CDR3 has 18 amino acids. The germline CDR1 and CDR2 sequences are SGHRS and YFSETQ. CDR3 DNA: TGCGCCAGCAGCTTCAGGGGCGGGCTAGCGGGAGTCGGCTACGAGCAGTACTTC. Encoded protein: CASSFRGGLAGVGYEQYF.

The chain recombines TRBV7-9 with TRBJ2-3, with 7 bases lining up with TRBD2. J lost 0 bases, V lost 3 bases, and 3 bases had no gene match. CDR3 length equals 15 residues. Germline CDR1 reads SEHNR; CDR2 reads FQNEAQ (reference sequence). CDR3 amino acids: CASSLGLLSTDTQYF. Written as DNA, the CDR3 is TGTGCCAGCAGCTTGGGACTACTAAGCACAGATACGCAGTATTTT.

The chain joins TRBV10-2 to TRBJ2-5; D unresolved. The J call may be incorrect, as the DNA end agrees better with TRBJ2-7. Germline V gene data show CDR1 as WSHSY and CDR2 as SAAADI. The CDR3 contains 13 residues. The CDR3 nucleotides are TGCGCCAGCAGGGCTAGTCAAACCTACGAGCAGTACTTC. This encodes CASRASQTYEQYF.

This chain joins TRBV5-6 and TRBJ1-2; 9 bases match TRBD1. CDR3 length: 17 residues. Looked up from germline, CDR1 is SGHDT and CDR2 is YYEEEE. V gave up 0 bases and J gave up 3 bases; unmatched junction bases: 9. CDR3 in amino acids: CASSLVGTQGAYYGYTF. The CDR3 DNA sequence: TGTGCCAGCAGCTTGGTGGGCACACAGGGGGCATACTATGGCTACACCTTC.

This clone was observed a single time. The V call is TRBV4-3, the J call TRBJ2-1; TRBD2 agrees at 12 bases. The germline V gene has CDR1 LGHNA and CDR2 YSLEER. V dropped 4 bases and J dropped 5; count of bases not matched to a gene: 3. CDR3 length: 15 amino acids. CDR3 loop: CASSLSSGRDNEQFF. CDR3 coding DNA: TGCGCCAGCAGCCTATCTAGCGGGAGGGACAATGAGCAGTTCTTC.

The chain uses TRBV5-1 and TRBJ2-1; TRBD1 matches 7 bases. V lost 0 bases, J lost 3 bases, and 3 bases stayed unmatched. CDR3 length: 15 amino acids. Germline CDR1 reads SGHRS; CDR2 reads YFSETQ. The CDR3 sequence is CASSLDYRGYNEQFF. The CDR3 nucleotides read TGCGCCAGCAGCTTGGACTACAGGGGCTACAATGAGCAGTTCTTC.

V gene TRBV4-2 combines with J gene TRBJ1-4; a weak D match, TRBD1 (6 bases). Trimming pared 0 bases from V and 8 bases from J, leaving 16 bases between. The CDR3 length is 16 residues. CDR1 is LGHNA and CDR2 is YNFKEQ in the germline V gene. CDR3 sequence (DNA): TGTGCCAGCAGCCAAGACTACGAGGGGGGGAGCGAAAAACTGTTTTTT. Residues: CASSQDYEGGSEKLFF.

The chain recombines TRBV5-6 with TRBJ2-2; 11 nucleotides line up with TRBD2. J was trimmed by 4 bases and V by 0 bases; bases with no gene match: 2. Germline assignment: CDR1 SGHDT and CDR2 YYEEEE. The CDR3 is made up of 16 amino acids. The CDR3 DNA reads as TGTGCCAGCAGCTTGGAACTAGCGGGAGTCACCGGGGAGCTGTTTTTT. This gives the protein CASSLELAGVTGELFF.

CDR3: CASSQDIGGWVGEQYF. CDR3 nucleotide sequence: TGCGCCAGCAGCCAAGATATAGGAGGGTGGGTGGGCGAGCAGTACTTC. The chain is built from TRBV4-3 and TRBJ2-7; D is possibly TRBD2 (6 bases). V lost 0 bases and J lost 6, with 18 bases in between. Germline values: CDR1 LGHNA, CDR2 YSLEER. The CDR3 covers 16 residues.

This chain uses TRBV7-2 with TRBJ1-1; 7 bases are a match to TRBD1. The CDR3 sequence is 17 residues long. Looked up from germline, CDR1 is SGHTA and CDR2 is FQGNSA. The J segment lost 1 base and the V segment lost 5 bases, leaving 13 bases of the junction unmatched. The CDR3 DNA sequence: TGTGCCAGCAGCCTCGATAGACAGGGAGCGCGGAACACTGAAGCTTTCTTT. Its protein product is CASSLDRQGARNTEAFF.